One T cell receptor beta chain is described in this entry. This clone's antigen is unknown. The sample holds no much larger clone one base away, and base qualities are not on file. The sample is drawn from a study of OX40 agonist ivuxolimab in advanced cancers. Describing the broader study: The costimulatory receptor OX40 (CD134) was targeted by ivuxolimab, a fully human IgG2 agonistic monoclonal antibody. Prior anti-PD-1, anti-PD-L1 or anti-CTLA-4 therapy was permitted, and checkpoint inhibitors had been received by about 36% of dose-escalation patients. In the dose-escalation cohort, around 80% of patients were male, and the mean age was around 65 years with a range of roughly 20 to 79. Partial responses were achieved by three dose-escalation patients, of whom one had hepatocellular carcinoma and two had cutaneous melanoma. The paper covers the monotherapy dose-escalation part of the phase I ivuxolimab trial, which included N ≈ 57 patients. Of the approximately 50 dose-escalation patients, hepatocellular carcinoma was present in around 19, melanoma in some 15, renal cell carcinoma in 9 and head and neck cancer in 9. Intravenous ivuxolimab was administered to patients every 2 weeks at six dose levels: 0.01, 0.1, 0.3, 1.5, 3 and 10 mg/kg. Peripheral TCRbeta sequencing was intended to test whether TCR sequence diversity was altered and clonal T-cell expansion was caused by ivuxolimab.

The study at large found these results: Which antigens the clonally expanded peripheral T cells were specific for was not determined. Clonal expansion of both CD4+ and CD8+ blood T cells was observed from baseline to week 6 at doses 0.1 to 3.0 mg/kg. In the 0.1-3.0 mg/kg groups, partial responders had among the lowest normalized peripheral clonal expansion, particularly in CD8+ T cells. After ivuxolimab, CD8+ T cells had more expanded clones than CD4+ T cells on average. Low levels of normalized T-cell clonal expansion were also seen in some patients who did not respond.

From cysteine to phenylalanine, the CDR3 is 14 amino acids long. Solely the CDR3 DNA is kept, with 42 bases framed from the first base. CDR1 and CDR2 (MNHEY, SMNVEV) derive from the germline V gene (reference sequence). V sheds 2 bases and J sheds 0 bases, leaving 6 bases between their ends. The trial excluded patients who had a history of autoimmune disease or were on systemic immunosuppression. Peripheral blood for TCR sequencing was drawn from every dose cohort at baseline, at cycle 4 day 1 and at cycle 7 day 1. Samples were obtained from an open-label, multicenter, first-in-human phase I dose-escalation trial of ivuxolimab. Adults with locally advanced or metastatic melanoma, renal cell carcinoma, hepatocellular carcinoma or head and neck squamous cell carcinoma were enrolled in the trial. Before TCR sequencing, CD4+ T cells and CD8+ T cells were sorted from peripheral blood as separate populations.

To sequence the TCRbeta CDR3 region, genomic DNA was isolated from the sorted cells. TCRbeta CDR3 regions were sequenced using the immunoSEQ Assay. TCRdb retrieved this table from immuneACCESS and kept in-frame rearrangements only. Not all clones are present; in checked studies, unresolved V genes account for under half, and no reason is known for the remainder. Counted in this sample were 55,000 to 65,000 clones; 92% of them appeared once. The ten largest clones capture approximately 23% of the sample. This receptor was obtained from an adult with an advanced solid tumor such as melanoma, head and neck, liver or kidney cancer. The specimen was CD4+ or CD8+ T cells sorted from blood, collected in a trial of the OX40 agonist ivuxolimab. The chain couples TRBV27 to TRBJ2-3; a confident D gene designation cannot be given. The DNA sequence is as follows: TGTGCCAGCAGTTTAAAACTGAGCACAGATACGCAGTATTTT. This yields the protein CASSLKLSTDTQYF.